The subject of this entry is one T cell receptor beta chain. Its antigen remains unidentified. Germline loops: CDR1 SGHTA, CDR2 FQGNSA. CDR3 length equals 15 residues. Trimming cost V 4 bases and J 3 bases, with 16 bases left between them. This sample was taken from a study of shared clonotypes between healthy human individuals. Whole-study findings and limits: What limited the represented genetic and exposure-history diversity was the small number of donors. Naive CD4 clonotype sharing across four donors was 4% to 5%.

Splitting of each subset's genomic DNA was done evenly across several immunoSEQ plates. The method was immunoSEQ multiplex PCR; TCRdb's version includes in-frame clones alone and lacks a portion of them. Among around 2,000,000 clones listed, 90% to 95% were seen once. The gene calls are TRBV7-2 and TRBJ2-7; no definite D call. Specimen: naive CD4+ T cells sorted from blood. Subset here: CD45RA+ positively selected. The sequence came from a young man in good health. The CDR3 loop is CASSSPGSGYYEQYF. The CDR3 nucleotides read TGTGCCAGCAGCTCCCCCGGGTCCGGGTACTACGAGCAGTACTTC.